These 17 T cell receptor beta chains were all obtained from the same sample, sequenced in a study of graft-versus-host responses after intestinal transplantation. Clones were sequenced by immunoSEQ multiplex PCR, and TCRdb holds only the in-frame ones, with some missing. This table holds about 90,000 clones, just under 95% found once. These TCRs are of unknown antigen specificity. This sample comprised unstimulated CD4+ T cells sorted from spleen or lymph node cells, obtained before intestinal transplant. These receptors were obtained from a human donor who received an intestinal transplant.

The chain employs TRBV18 and TRBJ2-1; 7 bases fit TRBD2. In germline, CDR1 is KGHSH, CDR2 LQKENI. The V gene end was trimmed by 3 bases and the J gene end by 9 bases; junction bases not matched to a gene: 20. The CDR3 is made up of 18 amino acids. The CDR3 spells CASSPVFLGRAGSGEQFF. CDR3 sequence (DNA): TGTGCCAGCTCACCCGTTTTTTTGGGGAGGGCCGGTTCAGGTGAGCAGTTCTTC.

This chain uses TRBV5-5 with TRBJ1-5, with unresolved D. Deletions cut 0 bases from V and 0 bases from J, with 7 bases between. This CDR3 has 15 residues. Germline CDR1 and CDR2: SGHKS and YYEKEE (reference sequence). CDR3 protein: CASSLGLYSNQPQHF. CDR3 DNA: TGTGCCAGCAGCTTGGGGTTATATAGCAATCAGCCCCAGCATTTT. Full variable domain (rest looked up from reference TRBV5-5 and TRBJ1-5): DAGVTQSPTHLIKTRGQQVTLRCSPISGHKSVSWYQQVLGQGPQFIFQYYEKEERGRGNFPDRFSARQFPNYSSELNVNALLLGDSALYLCASSLGLYSNQPQHFGDGTRLSIL.

The chain uses TRBV5-1 and TRBJ2-5, with D possibly matching TRBD2 (6 bases). The closer fit of TRBJ2-7 to the DNA end suggests the J call may be wrong. The CDR3 length is 13 residues. The germline V gene encodes CDR1 SGHRS and CDR2 YFSETQ. DNA for the CDR3: TGCGCCAGCAGCGGAGGGCAGGCCTACGAGCAGTACTTC. Its translation is CASSGGQAYEQYF.

The V and J genes are TRBV6-5 and TRBJ1-2; tentatively, D is TRBD1 (5 bases). The CDR3 totals 16 residues. V lost 0 bases and J 0 bases, leaving 11 bases between the germline ends. The germline V gene has CDR1 MNHEY and CDR2 SVGAGI. CDR3 protein: CASSYSIRGANYGYTF. As DNA, the CDR3 is TGTGCCAGCAGTTACTCGATAAGGGGAGCTAACTATGGCTACACCTTC.

This sequence joins TRBV7-8 and TRBJ1-2; D gene uncertain. Trimming removed 4 bases at V and 0 bases at J, with 12 bases between. This CDR3 has 15 amino acids. Germline lookup yields CDR1 SGHVS and CDR2 FQNEAQ. The CDR3 sequence: CASSSRLRANYGYTF. CDR3 sequence (DNA): TGTGCCAGCAGCTCCCGCCTCAGAGCTAACTATGGCTACACCTTC.

CDR3 amino acids: CASSDFGRAVYNEQFF. In nucleotides, the CDR3 is TGCGCCAGCAGTGATTTCGGGAGGGCCGTATACAATGAGCAGTTCTTC. The V call is TRBV10-1, the J call TRBJ2-1, with TRBD2 matching over 8 bases. The CDR3 length is 16 residues. The germline CDR1 and CDR2 sequences are WNHNN and SYGVQD (reference sequence). J gave up 4 bases and V 3 bases, and 8 bases lay outside the gene matches.

The chain combines TRBV7-9 with TRBJ2-1, with 11 bases matching TRBD2. The CDR3 totals 16 residues. CDR1 is SEHNR, CDR2 FQNEAQ, per germline (reference sequence). J gave up 8 bases and V 1 base, and 7 bases lay outside the gene matches. The CDR3 protein is CASSLELLAGADEQFF. The CDR3 nucleotides read TGTGCCAGCAGCTTAGAGCTACTAGCGGGAGCCGATGAGCAGTTCTTC.

The chain links TRBV5-4 to TRBJ1-2; D gene uncertain. Germline V lookup: CDR1 SGHNT, CDR2 YYREEE (reference sequence). The CDR3 contains 14 residues. The V end lost 0 bases, the J end lost 2 bases, and 8 bases lay between the germline ends. CDR3 nucleotides: TGTGCCAGCAGCTTGGGCAGCCAAAACTATGGCTACACCTTC. Encoded protein: CASSLGSQNYGYTF. The variable domain in full, with the rest retrieved from reference TRBV5-4 and TRBJ1-2, is ETGVTQSPTHLIKTRGQQVTLRCSSQSGHNTVSWYQQALGQGPQFIFQYYREEENGRGNFPPRFSGLQFPNYSSELNVNALELDDSALYLCASSLGSQNYGYTFGSGTRLTVV.

The chain has TRBV18 and TRBJ1-4; 9 bases are a match to TRBD1. The CDR3 has 14 amino acids. V lost 5 bases and J lost 5; bases outside the gene matches: 3. CDR1 KGHSH and CDR2 LQKENI come from the germline V gene. The CDR3 loop reads CASSKDRGNEKLFF. The CDR3 DNA sequence: TGTGCCAGCTCAAAGGACAGGGGAAATGAAAAACTGTTTTTT.

This clone was observed once. This chain links TRBV6-5 with TRBJ1-2, with D perhaps matching TRBD1 (5 bases). V shed 7 bases and J shed 1 base, with 13 bases lying between them. The CDR3 runs 14 residues. CDR1 is MNHEY, CDR2 SVGAGI, per germline. CDR3 DNA: TGTGCCAGCACCAGAGACAGTTTTAACTATGGCTACACCTTC. Its translation: CASTRDSFNYGYTF.

V gene TRBV6-5 combines with J gene TRBJ1-5; D is perhaps TRBD1 (5 bases). Germline V gene lookup returns CDR1 MNHEY and CDR2 SVGAGI. The CDR3 sequence is 13 residues long. V lost 6 bases and J 9 bases, leaving 15 bases between the germline ends. DNA of the CDR3: TGTGCCAGCAGGAGACAGTCCGGGCGGCCCCAGCATTTT. It codes for CASRRQSGRPQHF.

The CDR3 DNA sequence: TGTGCCAGCAGCCAATCAGGGGCTGGCGGGGAGCTGTTTTTT. The encoded protein is CASSQSGAGGELFF. The J gene is TRBJ2-2, the V gene TRBV7-3; D is possibly TRBD1 (6 bases). Germline CDR1 is SGHTA and CDR2 is FQGTGA. The germline V and J ends were trimmed by 5 bases and 7 bases, with 14 bases remaining between them. The CDR3 has 14 residues.

This chain connects TRBV11-3 to TRBJ1-6; no clear D. Germline V gene lookup returns CDR1 SGHNT and CDR2 YENEEA. This CDR3 comprises 16 residues. V lost 1 base, J lost 11 bases, and 18 bases lay in between. The CDR3: CASSLGWWQVDPPLHF. In DNA, the CDR3 is TGTGCCAGCAGCTTAGGTTGGTGGCAGGTAGATCCACCCCTCCACTTT.

This clone was counted once. Within the sample, other DNA sequences also encode this same CDR3. V gene TRBV5-1 combines with J gene TRBJ2-2; 8 bases are shared with TRBD2. Germline V gene data show CDR1 as SGHRS and CDR2 as YFSETQ. J lost 6 bases, V lost 4 bases, and 5 bases had no gene match. This CDR3 region has 14 residues. The CDR3 is CASSRSGKAGELFF. CDR3 sequence (DNA): TGCGCCAGCAGCCGTAGCGGGAAGGCCGGGGAGCTGTTTTTT. Using reference TRBV5-1 and TRBJ2-2 for the parts outside the CDR3, the full variable domain is KAGVTQTPRYLIKTRGQQVTLSCSPISGHRSVSWYQQTPGQGLQFLFEYFSETQRNKGNFPGRFSGRQFSNSRSEMNVSTLELGDSALYLCASSRSGKAGELFFGEGSRLTVL.

The V call is TRBV15, the J call TRBJ2-6; no clear D gene. V lost 5 bases and J 2 bases, leaving 10 bases between the germline ends. The CDR3 loop spans 15 amino acids. CDR1 is LNHNV, CDR2 YYDKDF, per germline (reference sequence). In DNA form, the CDR3 reads TGTGCCACCAGCGGTCATGAGACTGGGGCCAACGTCCTGACTTTC. It codes for CATSGHETGANVLTF.

This clone has more than one count but fewer than ten. This chain uses TRBV2 with TRBJ2-5; D is unresolved. Germline V lookup: CDR1 SNHLY, CDR2 FYNNEI. The CDR3 contains 13 residues. Trimming stripped 4 bases from V and 3 bases from J, with 9 bases between. The DNA of the CDR3 is TGTGCCAGCAGTGGAAACAGAAAAGAGACCCAGTACTTC. This gives the protein CASSGNRKETQYF.

This CDR3 reads CASSVAIWESSNQPQHF. The CDR3 bases are TGTGCCAGCAGCGTAGCTATCTGGGAGTCGAGCAATCAGCCCCAGCATTTT. The genes are TRBV9 and TRBJ1-5; no clear D. The V end was cut by 0 bases, the J end by 1 base, with 14 bases between. Germline V gene sequence: CDR1 SGDLS, CDR2 YYNGEE. The CDR3 runs to 17 residues. Full variable domain (outside the CDR3, taken from reference TRBV9 and TRBJ1-5): DSGVTQTPKHLITATGQRVTLRCSPRSGDLSVYWYQQSLDQGLQFLIQYYNGEERAKGNILERFSAQQFPDLHSELNLSSLELGDSALYFCASSVAIWESSNQPQHFGDGTRLSIL.